This entry features one T cell receptor (beta chain) sequence. The treatment denotes: randomized to nivolumab then ipilimumab (arm A) or the reverse (arm B). None of the patients previously received DNA-damaging chemotherapy. PBMC sorting kept live CD3+CD8+ cells without CD19 or CD56. From germline, CDR1 is SGHVS and CDR2 FNYEAQ. CDR3 length equals 15 residues. The junction had 4 bases not matched to a gene; V was cut back by 3 bases and J by 1 base. These data come from a study of sequential checkpoint blockade in melanoma. The overall study: Arm A got nivolumab then ipilimumab; arm B the reverse, 1:1. Each arm's sequence ended with maintenance nivolumab.

Assay used: immunoSEQ multiplex PCR; TCRdb lists only in-frame clones, some missing. The sample yields 4,500 to 5,500 clones, 70% to 85% seen once. The gene calls are TRBV7-6 and TRBJ2-3, with TRBD1 matching 7 bases. The material sequenced was CD8+ T cells sorted from blood (inferred from file names), taken from a patient given nivolumab and ipilimumab in sequence. The sequence derives from a human donor with melanoma. The CDR3 loop is CASSLQGERTDTQYF. CDR3 bases: TGTGCCAGCAGCTTGCAGGGGGAACGCACAGATACGCAGTATTTT.